The clone carrying this TCR beta chain was found a few times. Its target is unknown. This record belongs to a study of beta chain features in type 1 diabetes. The isolated RNA, all of it, was reverse transcribed, so expressed TCRB transcripts were what got sequenced. Some clones are missing from TCRdb's copy, which holds only in-frame ones; the method was immunoSEQ multiplex PCR. Of about 270,000 clones in the sample, 14% were seen once. The study, taken as a whole, reports: Among patients with Type 1 diabetes, TCRB CDR3s were moderately but significantly shorter in every one of the four CD4+ subsets.

Sequencing was carried out using naive CD4+ T cells from blood. This TCR was recovered from a man in his thirties or forties with type 1 diabetes.

CDR3 loop: CASSLLSMPGANVLTF. CDR3 DNA sequence: TGTGCCAGCAGCCTCCTTTCTATGCCTGGGGCCAACGTCCTGACTTTC. The chain combines TRBV7-2 with TRBJ2-6; D ambiguous. Trimming left V 5 bases short and J 2 bases short, with 13 bases between. The CDR3 extends over 16 amino acids. Germline CDR1 SGHTA, CDR2 FQGNSA. Full variable domain (outside the CDR3, taken from reference TRBV7-2 and TRBJ2-6): GAGVSQSPSNKVTEKGKDVELRCDPISGHTALYWYRQSLGQGLEFLIYFQGNSAPDKSGLPSDRFSAERTGGSVSTLTIQRTQQEDSAVYLCASSLLSMPGANVLTFGAGSRLTVL.